This is a list of T cell receptor beta chains from one sample in a study of shared clonotypes between healthy human individuals. Clones were sequenced by immunoSEQ multiplex PCR, and TCRdb holds only the in-frame ones, with some missing. Of some 530,000 clones in the sample, 78% were seen once. Sequenced input: PBMCs. All receptors come from a woman in her thirties or forties in good health. Some clones in this sample may be carry-over from other donors' samples. CDR3s include the opening cysteine and the closing phenylalanine or tryptophan. D genes are given only for firm matches.

J | V | D | CDR3
TRBJ2-3 | TRBV28 | TRBD2 | CASSTPGGHQNTDTQYF
TRBJ1-2 | TRBV30 | TRBD1 | CAWSRDRDGDYGYTF
TRBJ2-1 | TRBV27 | . | CASRGDGYNEQFF
TRBJ1-6 | TRBV27 | . | CASRPEGLGNSPLHF
TRBJ1-5 | TRBV5-1 | . | CASSLGVDQPQHF
TRBJ2-2 | TRBV7-9 | . | CASSIISPGELFF
TRBJ1-5 | TRBV6-5 | TRBD1 | CASSSGGDNQPQHF
TRBJ1-1 | TRBV29-1 | . | CSVDRSTEAFF
TRBJ1-5 | TRBV6-1 | TRBD1 | CASTGQLNQPQHF
TRBJ2-1 | TRBV30 | . | CAWTTMGLTYNEQFF
TRBJ2-3 | TRBV9 | . | CASSIQGDTQYF
TRBJ1-3 | TRBV6-1 | . | CAITAFSGNTIYF
TRBJ2-1 | TRBV5-1 | . | CASSPRLDYNEQFF
TRBJ2-5 | TRBV14 | TRBD2 | CASSQGRTSGNQETQYF